The TCR beta chain described here comes from a study of blood T cell repertoires in COVID-19. Study information: Whether acute or convalescent, the COVID-19 samples came from the United States, Italy and Spain.

This study enrolled people aged 18 to 89 from around 26 US geographic areas. Original analysis: Cell counts per sample came from amplifying reference gene primers. Here immunoSEQ multiplex PCR was the method, and the copy in TCRdb shows in-frame clones only, minus some. Clonal size and the V and J genes are those of that table, whereas D and trimming came from the DNA. The table lists some 330,000 clones, 83% of them singletons, with approximately 5% in the top ten. This clone was counted a single time. The CDR3 contains 14 residues. Per germline, CDR1 MNHEY and CDR2 SMNVEV (reference sequence). Between the trimmed V and J ends, which lost 6 bases and 5 bases, there was a span of 16 bases.

This clonotype was sampled from a woman between 50 and 59 years old who had recovered from COVID-19. The chain carries TRBV27 and TRBJ1-1; D is possibly TRBD1 (6 bases). The sequenced material came from PBMCs or T cells enriched from blood (not recorded which). The CDR3 DNA is TGTGCCAGCAGCCCCTTAGGGGGAGCAACTGAAGCTTTCTTT. Protein sequence: CASSPLGGATEAFF.